This TCR beta chain appears in the sequencing data of a study of T cell changes during pregnancy in multiple sclerosis. The table came from immunoSEQ multiplex PCR; TCRdb's copy has only in-frame clones and leaves some out. The data contain approximately 90,000 clones, about nine tenths of them singletons. The germline V gene encodes CDR1 LNHDA and CDR2 SQIVND (reference sequence). V was cut by 10 bases and J by 0 bases, with 20 bases left in between. The CDR3 runs to 16 residues. Source: peripheral blood, taken in the first trimester of pregnancy. This chain links TRBV19 with TRBJ2-3, with D possibly matching TRBD2 (6 bases). The receptor comes from a female donor with multiple sclerosis, enrolled in a pregnancy study. As DNA, the CDR3 is TGTGCCACTACATCTCGTGGGGCGGGGAGCACAGATACGCAGTATTTT. It specifies CATTSRGAGSTDTQYF.